Below are 15 T cell receptor beta chains sequenced from a single sample in a study of monozygotic twins with inflammatory bowel disease. TCRdb reprocessed the 5' RACE reads; each CDR3 protein has one entry and no DNA is given. Seen in this sample are about 300,000 distinct CDR3 sequences; the ten most common clones hold about 5%. Sequenced sample: blood. The receptor set was obtained from a human donor with ulcerative colitis or Crohn's disease, or a healthy co-twin of an affected twin (not recorded which).

The gene calls are TRBV14 and TRBJ2-1; TCRdb outputs TRBD1, but without DNA this stays unchecked. The CDR3 is 16 amino acids. Germline CDR1 is SGHDN and CDR2 is FVKESK. This chain's CDR3 is CASSQEGRRGFHRQFF. The variable domain in full, completed from reference TRBV14 and TRBJ2-1, reads EAGVTQFPSHSVIEKGQTVTLRCDPISGHDNLYWYRRVMGKEIKFLLHFVKESKQDESGMPNNRFLAERTGGTYSTLKVQPAELEDSGVYFCASSQEGRRGFHRQFFGPGTRLTVL.

This chain connects TRBV7-2 to TRBJ1-2; TCRdb reports TRBD1, a call that lacks DNA to check it against. The CDR3 sequence is 12 residues long. Germline V gene sequence: CDR1 SGHTA, CDR2 FQGNSA. CDR3 in amino acids: CASATVIGGYTF.

The chain couples TRBV3-1 to TRBJ1-5; TCRdb gives TRBD1 as the D gene, but with no DNA this cannot be confirmed. Germline CDR1 and CDR2: LGHDT and YNNKEL (reference sequence). The CDR3 contains 14 residues. Here the CDR3 reads CASSQQGAGDSFHF.

The chain combines TRBV6-6 with TRBJ2-7; TCRdb's assignment of TRBD2 cannot be checked, as there is no DNA. This CDR3 has 14 amino acids. The germline V gene encodes CDR1 MNHNY and CDR2 SVGAGI (reference sequence). CDR3 region: CASSTTSGAYEQYF.

This sequence joins TRBV6-5 and TRBJ2-3; there is no DNA to check the TCRdb D call of TRBD2. CDR3 length: 12 amino acids. CDR1 and CDR2 (germline): MNHEY, SVGAGI. The CDR3 protein is CASSPRPDTQYF.

V is TRBV20-1 and J is TRBJ2-5; TCRdb indicates TRBD1, and absent DNA this call remains unverified. Germline V gives CDR1 DFQATT, CDR2 SNEGSKA (reference sequence). This CDR3 spans 13 amino acids. CDR3: CSAIQGAEETQYF.

The rearrangement joins TRBV5-1 to TRBJ1-1; there is no DNA to check the TCRdb D call of TRBD1. Germline V gives CDR1 SGHRS, CDR2 YFSETQ. The CDR3 spans 12 residues. CDR3: CASSPYRDEAFF. Complete variable domain (other parts from reference TRBV5-1 and TRBJ1-1): KAGVTQTPRYLIKTRGQQVTLSCSPISGHRSVSWYQQTPGQGLQFLFEYFSETQRNKGNFPGRFSGRQFSNSRSEMNVSTLELGDSALYLCASSPYRDEAFFGQGTRLTVV.

The J gene is TRBJ2-7, the V gene TRBV28; TCRdb's D call, TRBD1, is unchecked because there is no DNA. The CDR3 runs to 12 residues. Germline V gene sequence: CDR1 MDHEN, CDR2 SYDVKM. CDR3 sequence reads: CASSSYRDEQYF.

This chain links TRBV10-3 with TRBJ2-1; TCRdb names TRBD1, which stays unverified in the absence of DNA. Germline V lookup: CDR1 ENHRY, CDR2 SYGVKD. This CDR3 spans 15 amino acids. The CDR3 sequence: CAINAGTGEYNEQFF.

This chain uses TRBV29-1 with TRBJ1-1; TCRdb proposes TRBD1, but this gene call is untestable without DNA. The CDR3 runs to 15 residues. Germline V gene sequence: CDR1 SQVTM, CDR2 ANQGSEA. This chain's CDR3 is CSVEGWAQGYTEAFF.

The genes are TRBV18 and TRBJ2-7; with no DNA, the TCRdb D assignment of TRBD1 cannot be verified. The CDR3 loop spans 12 amino acids. CDR1 KGHSH and CDR2 LQKENI come from the germline V gene. The CDR3 spells CASSPRTGEQYF.

The chain carries TRBV6-4 and TRBJ2-3; TCRdb's D call of TRBD2 is untestable without DNA. This CDR3 has 14 amino acids. CDR1 and CDR2 from the germline V gene are MRHNA and SNTAGT. This CDR3 reads CASSSGGYTDTQYF.

The genes are TRBV2 and TRBJ2-1; TCRdb returns TRBD1, unconfirmable since there is no DNA. The germline V gene has CDR1 SNHLY and CDR2 FYNNEI. The CDR3 loop spans 15 amino acids. CDR3 region: CASSAAGGAPGEQFF. Full variable domain (rest looked up from reference TRBV2 and TRBJ2-1): EPEVTQTPSHQVTQMGQEVILRCVPISNHLYFYWYRQILGQKVEFLVSFYNNEISEKSEIFDDQFSVERPDGSNFTLKIRSTKLEDSAMYFCASSAAGGAPGEQFFGPGTRLTVL.

The chain links TRBV20-1 to TRBJ2-7. This CDR3 has 14 residues. Germline V lookup: CDR1 DFQATT, CDR2 SNEGSKA (reference sequence). CDR3: CSASSTGIFWEQYF.

V gene TRBV20-1 combines with J gene TRBJ2-7; TCRdb selects TRBD2, and the lack of DNA leaves this call unchecked. The CDR3 contains 16 residues. Germline V CDR1 and CDR2: DFQATT, SNEGSKA (reference sequence). CDR3 region: CSARNRQRGAVSEQYF.